These 19 T cell receptor beta chains were all obtained from the same sample, sequenced in a study of blood T cell repertoires in COVID-19. Here immunoSEQ multiplex PCR was the method, and the copy in TCRdb shows in-frame clones only, minus some. The data hold about 120,000 clones, with 80% to 90% observed a single time. The sequencing sample was made of peripheral blood. The origin of the receptors is a man aged 40-50 years with acute or convalescent COVID-19.

The V and J genes are TRBV15 and TRBJ2-5; D is ambiguous. The V end lost 0 bases, the J end lost 1 base, and 3 bases lay between the germline ends. In germline, CDR1 is LNHNV, CDR2 YYDKDF (reference sequence). This CDR3 has 13 amino acids. The CDR3: CATSRDLQETQYF. The CDR3 DNA reads TGTGCCACCAGCAGAGATCTCCAAGAGACCCAGTACTTC.

V is TRBV11-1 and J is TRBJ2-3; no clear D gene. CDR3 length equals 15 residues. Trimming left V 1 base short and J 1 base short, with 9 bases between. CDR1 is SGHAT, CDR2 FQDESV, per germline (reference sequence). CDR3 loop: CASSLVRQGTDTQYF. CDR3 DNA sequence: TGTGCCAGCAGCTTAGTCAGGCAAGGCACAGATACGCAGTATTTT.

V gene TRBV2 combines with J gene TRBJ2-1, with D possibly TRBD2 on 6 matching bases. The CDR3 loop spans 17 amino acids. Germline assignment: CDR1 SNHLY and CDR2 FYNNEI. V lost 6 bases, J lost 3 bases, and 21 bases lay in between. In DNA, the CDR3 is TGTGCCAGCAGCGATGGGATCCTTGGCGGGGACTACAATGAGCAGTTCTTC. It yields the protein CASSDGILGGDYNEQFF.

The V call is TRBV2, the J call TRBJ2-5; 14 bases are a match to TRBD2. V was clipped by 8 bases and J by 3 bases; unmatched bases: 2. The CDR3 has 14 residues. CDR1 is SNHLY and CDR2 is FYNNEI in the germline V gene. The CDR3 sequence is CASRLAGGKETQYF. In DNA, the CDR3 is TGTGCCAGCCGACTAGCGGGGGGGAAAGAGACCCAGTACTTC.

This clone was recorded once. V usage is TRBV3-1 (or the pseudogene TRBV3-2) and J usage is TRBJ1-2, with 7 bases fitting TRBD1. The CDR3 loop spans 13 amino acids. After removal of 5 bases from V and 6 bases from J, the junction contained 6 bases not matched to a gene. The germline V gene encodes CDR1 LGHDT and CDR2 YNNKEL (reference sequence). CDR3 sequence (DNA): TGTGCCAGCAGCTCGACAGGGCCGAATGGCTACACCTTC. This translates into CASSSTGPNGYTF.

The chain employs TRBV6-5 and TRBJ1-2, with D possibly TRBD1 on 6 matching bases. V lost 0 bases to trimming and J lost 4 bases, with 9 bases between them. This CDR3 spans 14 amino acids. The germline V gene encodes CDR1 MNHEY and CDR2 SVGAGI. CDR3 nucleotides: TGTGCCAGCAGTTACTCCGCAGGGGTCTATGGCTACACCTTC. Its translation: CASSYSAGVYGYTF.

J is TRBJ2-5 and V is TRBV4-1; the D gene is possibly TRBD1 (6 bases). V shed 1 base and J shed 3 bases, with 12 bases lying between them. Per the germline V gene, CDR1 is MGHRA and CDR2 is YSYEKL. The CDR3 runs to 15 residues. The CDR3 nucleotides read TGCGCCAGCAGCCAAGTGGGGACACTAAAAGAGACCCAGTACTTC. Protein: CASSQVGTLKETQYF.

This sequence joins TRBV19 and TRBJ2-1; 8 bases map to TRBD2. Per the germline V gene, CDR1 is LNHDA and CDR2 is SQIVND (reference sequence). Germline trimming cut 6 bases from V and 10 bases from J; bases unmatched to any gene: 14. The CDR3 sequence is 15 residues long. The chain's CDR3 is CASSDPGLVKDEQFF. The CDR3 DNA is TGTGCCAGTAGCGACCCGGGACTAGTTAAAGACGAGCAGTTCTTC.

J is TRBJ1-1 and V is TRBV6-5; TRBD1 agrees at 7 bases. Germline values: CDR1 MNHEY, CDR2 SVGAGI. CDR3 size: 13 residues. Trimming cost V 6 bases and J 3 bases; bases outside gene matches: 4. This CDR3 reads CASSRDRDTEAFF. The CDR3 DNA reads TGTGCCAGCAGCCGAGACAGGGACACTGAAGCTTTCTTT.

The chain employs TRBV11-3 and TRBJ2-2, with TRBD1 matching over 9 bases. This CDR3 is built from 15 residues. Germline lookup yields CDR1 SGHNT and CDR2 YENEEA. V was clipped by 6 bases and J by 4 bases; unmatched bases: 6. The CDR3 region is CASRPGTGSTGELFF. In DNA form, the CDR3 reads TGTGCCAGCAGACCCGGGACAGGGAGCACCGGGGAGCTGTTTTTT.

This chain links TRBV10-3 with TRBJ1-2, with D tentatively TRBD1 (6 bases). CDR1 ENHRY and CDR2 SYGVKD come from the germline V gene. The CDR3 consists of 13 residues. The ends were cut back, 10 bases at V and 1 base at J, with 13 bases in the middle. In DNA form, the CDR3 reads TGTGCCAGTTCGGACAGTGATAACTATGGCTACACCTTC. Protein product: CASSDSDNYGYTF.

The DNA for the CDR3 is TGTGCCAGCAGCCAGGGACTCGTCACAGATACGCAGTATTTT. It encodes CASSQGLVTDTQYF. This chain links TRBV5-8 with TRBJ2-3, with a weak D call TRBD2 (6 bases). Trimming took 4 bases from V and 2 from J, leaving 11 bases between them. The length of the CDR3 is 14 residues. CDR1 SGHTS and CDR2 YDEGEE come from the germline V gene.

V is TRBV6-6 and J is TRBJ1-1; D ambiguous. The CDR3 runs 11 residues. The germline CDR1 and CDR2 sequences are MNHNY and SVGAGI (reference sequence). The V gene lost 10 bases and the J gene lost 4 bases, with 10 bases spanning the gap. The CDR3 loop is CATTTGTEAFF. CDR3 nucleotides: TGTGCCACCACCACGGGCACTGAAGCTTTCTTT.

The rearrangement links TRBV6-5 to TRBJ2-2, with D possibly being TRBD2 (6 bases). The CDR3 extends over 14 amino acids. CDR1 and CDR2 (germline): MNHEY, SVGAGI. The V gene lost 6 bases and the J gene lost 5 bases, with 13 bases spanning the gap. The CDR3 region is CASSRDWNTGELFF. In DNA form, the CDR3 reads TGTGCCAGCAGCCGGGACTGGAATACCGGGGAGCTGTTTTTT.

The rearrangement joins TRBV10-1 to TRBJ2-7; the D is unclear. Per the germline V gene, CDR1 is WNHNN and CDR2 is SYGVQD (reference sequence). The CDR3 loop spans 13 amino acids. The V end was cut by 2 bases, the J end by 3 bases, with 8 bases between. The CDR3 bases are TGCGCCAGCAGTGAGGGCCCGGGCTACGAGCAGTACTTC. Translated, it gives CASSEGPGYEQYF.

In its sample, this clone was seen a few times. This sequence joins TRBV5-1 and TRBJ1-3; D not resolved. The germline V gene encodes CDR1 SGHRS and CDR2 YFSETQ. Trimming cost V 2 bases and J 0 bases, with 9 bases left between them. CDR3 length equals 15 residues. CDR3 in amino acids: CASSFDISSGNTIYF. The CDR3 DNA is TGCGCCAGCAGCTTCGACATTAGCTCTGGAAACACCATATATTTT.

This chain links TRBV5-8 with TRBJ1-2; 8 positions agree with TRBD1. The CDR3 has 14 residues. Germline assignment: CDR1 SGHTS and CDR2 YDEGEE. V was pared by 3 bases and J by 6 bases, with 7 bases of the junction left unmatched. The CDR3 region has the DNA TGTGCCAGCAGCTATCTACAGGGGGTTAATGGCTACACCTTC. The encoded protein is CASSYLQGVNGYTF.

The rearrangement uses TRBV7-9 and TRBJ1-1, with 7 bases identical to TRBD1. V trimming: 5 bases; J trimming: 3 bases; junction bases outside the gene matches: 9. The CDR3 runs to 15 residues. The germline V gene encodes CDR1 SEHNR and CDR2 FQNEAQ (reference sequence). For the CDR3, the DNA is TGTGCCAGCAGCAAGGGGGCTAACGGCGACACTGAAGCTTTCTTT. Protein sequence: CASSKGANGDTEAFF.

This chain connects TRBV11-2 to TRBJ2-7; D not resolved. The ends were cut back, 4 bases at V and 3 bases at J, with 7 bases in the middle. The length of the CDR3 is 12 residues. Germline CDR1 SGHAT, CDR2 FQNNGV. The CDR3, as DNA: TGTGCCAGCAGCTCTAATGGCTACGAGCAGTACTTC. As protein: CASSSNGYEQYF.